The rows below give T cell receptor beta chains drawn from one sample of a study of blood T cell repertoires in COVID-19. Only in-frame clones appear in the TCRdb table, and some are missing; sequencing was by immunoSEQ multiplex PCR. This repertoire shows roughly 49,000 clones, around four fifths found once; its top ten account for over 5%. The sequenced material came from peripheral blood. These receptors were taken from a woman older than 75 with acute or convalescent COVID-19. Both conserved end residues are part of each CDR3. The D gene is left open where the match is weak. Size values are once, few and many counts, or a class for expanded clones, and some rows have none.

clone_size: .
v_call: TRBV11-2
d_call: .
j_call: TRBJ2-7
cdr3_nt: TGTGCCAGCACAGCGACTTACGAGCAGTACTTC
cdr3_aa: CASTATYEQYF

clone_size: .
v_call: TRBV7-3
d_call: TRBD2
j_call: TRBJ2-5
cdr3_nt: TGTGCCAGCAGCTTAGTAGCGGGTGGCCAAGAGACCCAGTACTTC
cdr3_aa: CASSLVAGGQETQYF

clone_size: .
v_call: TRBV29-1
d_call: .
j_call: TRBJ2-1
cdr3_nt: TGCAGCGTCGACAGGACGGGGAATGAGCAGTTCTTC
cdr3_aa: CSVDRTGNEQFF

clone_size: .
v_call: TRBV5-4
d_call: .
j_call: TRBJ2-3
cdr3_nt: TGTGCCAGCAGCTTGAATCGGGGGGCAAACGTCGGTACGCAGTATTTT
cdr3_aa: CASSLNRGANVGTQYF

clone_size: .
v_call: TRBV15
d_call: .
j_call: TRBJ2-5
cdr3_nt: TGTGCCACCAGCAGAGAGCGGAAAGAGACCCAGTACTTC
cdr3_aa: CATSRERKETQYF

clone_size: .
v_call: TRBV5-1
d_call: TRBD1
j_call: TRBJ2-2
cdr3_nt: TGCGCCAGCAGCCGGCGACAGGGGGCGGCCTTGAACACCGGGGAGCTGTTTTTT
cdr3_aa: CASSRRQGAALNTGELFF

clone_size: .
v_call: TRBV11-3
d_call: TRBD2
j_call: TRBJ2-3
cdr3_nt: TGTGCCAGCAGCTTTCGGAGGAGCGGGGATAGCACAGATACGCAGTATTTT
cdr3_aa: CASSFRRSGDSTDTQYF

clone_size: .
v_call: TRBV6-5
d_call: TRBD1
j_call: TRBJ1-1
cdr3_nt: TGTGCCAGCAGTTCGGGACAGACGAACACTGAAGCTTTCTTT
cdr3_aa: CASSSGQTNTEAFF

clone_size: .
v_call: TRBV5-5
d_call: .
j_call: TRBJ2-3
cdr3_nt: TGTGCCAGCAGCCCCGGGGAGGATACGCAGTATTTT
cdr3_aa: CASSPGEDTQYF

clone_size: .
v_call: TRBV19
d_call: TRBD1
j_call: TRBJ2-5
cdr3_nt: TGTGCCAGCCATGACAGGGGGCGAGAGACCCAGTACTTC
cdr3_aa: CASHDRGRETQYF

clone_size: .
v_call: TRBV30
d_call: TRBD1
j_call: TRBJ2-1
cdr3_nt: TGTGCCTGGGACTCCGGGACAGCCAATGAGCAGTTCTTC
cdr3_aa: CAWDSGTANEQFF

clone_size: .
v_call: TRBV4-2
d_call: .
j_call: TRBJ2-1
cdr3_nt: TGTGCCAGCAGCCAGGAGCGGTCCTGGGGGGATGAGCAGTTCTTC
cdr3_aa: CASSQERSWGDEQFF

clone_size: .
v_call: TRBV29-1
d_call: TRBD1
j_call: TRBJ1-1
cdr3_nt: TGCAGCGTTGTGTTATTGGGACAGACAATGAACACTGAAGCTTTCTTT
cdr3_aa: CSVVLLGQTMNTEAFF

clone_size: .
v_call: TRBV10-3
d_call: TRBD1
j_call: TRBJ2-4
cdr3_nt: TGTGCCATCAGTTCGGGACAGGGGGACGTAGCCAAAAACATTCAGTACTTC
cdr3_aa: CAISSGQGDVAKNIQYF

clone_size: .
v_call: TRBV30
d_call: .
j_call: TRBJ1-4
cdr3_nt: TGTGCCTGGAGAGGGGGACGAGCCCCTAATGAAAAACTGTTTTTT
cdr3_aa: CAWRGGRAPNEKLFF

clone_size: .
v_call: TRBV5-5
d_call: TRBD1
j_call: TRBJ1-6
cdr3_nt: TGTGCCAGCAGCGGGGGACAGGGGCCCTATAATTCACCCCTCCACTTT
cdr3_aa: CASSGGQGPYNSPLHF

clone_size: .
v_call: TRBV7-3
d_call: TRBD1
j_call: TRBJ1-1
cdr3_nt: TGTGCCAGCAGCCCAGGGACAGGGATGTCTGAAGCTTTCTTT
cdr3_aa: CASSPGTGMSEAFF

clone_size: few
v_call: TRBV24-1
d_call: TRBD2
j_call: TRBJ2-3
cdr3_nt: TGTGCCACCCAAAGGGGAGGGCCTAGGGGCACAGATACGCAGTATTTT
cdr3_aa: CATQRGGPRGTDTQYF

clone_size: .
v_call: TRBV7-9
d_call: TRBD1
j_call: TRBJ1-2
cdr3_nt: TGTGCCAGCAGCTCCAGACAGGGGCAAATTAACTATGGCTACACCTTC
cdr3_aa: CASSSRQGQINYGYTF

clone_size: once
v_call: TRBV2
d_call: .
j_call: TRBJ2-1
cdr3_nt: TGTGCCAGCAGTGAACTAGCCGGGGTCGGTGAGCAGTTCTTC
cdr3_aa: CASSELAGVGEQFF

clone_size: few
v_call: TRBV25-1
d_call: TRBD1
j_call: TRBJ1-1
cdr3_nt: TGTGCCAGCAGTGAGACAGGGTCCACTGAAGCTTTCTTT
cdr3_aa: CASSETGSTEAFF

clone_size: .
v_call: TRBV7-9
d_call: .
j_call: TRBJ1-5
cdr3_nt: TGTGCCAGCAGCTTAGACACGGGAGGGGATCAGCCCCAGCATTTT
cdr3_aa: CASSLDTGGDQPQHF

clone_size: .
v_call: TRBV3-1/TRBV3-2
d_call: .
j_call: TRBJ2-3
cdr3_nt: TGTGCCAGCAGCCTAGGGGGACGAGGCACAGATACGCAGTATTTT
cdr3_aa: CASSLGGRGTDTQYF

clone_size: .
v_call: TRBV7-9
d_call: TRBD1
j_call: TRBJ1-4
cdr3_nt: TGTGCCAGCAGCTTGGGACAGGGTTATGAAAAACTGTTTTTT
cdr3_aa: CASSLGQGYEKLFF

clone_size: .
v_call: TRBV18
d_call: .
j_call: TRBJ1-2
cdr3_nt: TGTGCCAGCTCCGAGGACAGTTTCTATGGCTACACCTTC
cdr3_aa: CASSEDSFYGYTF

clone_size: .
v_call: TRBV5-4
d_call: .
j_call: TRBJ2-7
cdr3_nt: TGTGCCAGCAGGGAGTCGGGCGGGGGCAGCTCCTACGAGCAGTACTTC
cdr3_aa: CASRESGGGSSYEQYF

clone_size: .
v_call: TRBV6-1
d_call: TRBD2
j_call: TRBJ2-3
cdr3_nt: TGTGCCAGCAGTGATTCCCTAGCGGGGGGAGATACGCAGTATTTT
cdr3_aa: CASSDSLAGGDTQYF

clone_size: .
v_call: TRBV19
d_call: .
j_call: TRBJ2-7
cdr3_nt: TGTGCCAGTAGTATTCATAGCCAGGGCTTGATCGAGCAGTACTTC
cdr3_aa: CASSIHSQGLIEQYF

clone_size: .
v_call: TRBV6-6
d_call: .
j_call: TRBJ1-3
cdr3_nt: TGTGCCAGCAGTTACTCGCGCCGGGAGGCTGGAAACACCATATATTTT
cdr3_aa: CASSYSRREAGNTIYF

clone_size: few
v_call: TRBV3-1/TRBV3-2
d_call: TRBD2
j_call: TRBJ2-7
cdr3_nt: TGTGCCAGCAGCCGCGGACTAGCGGGGGGCTACGAGCAGTACTTC
cdr3_aa: CASSRGLAGGYEQYF

clone_size: few
v_call: TRBV5-6
d_call: .
j_call: TRBJ2-1
cdr3_nt: TGTGCCAGCAGCTCGACAGGTAGGGGGAATGAGCAGTTCTTC
cdr3_aa: CASSSTGRGNEQFF

clone_size: .
v_call: TRBV6-6
d_call: .
j_call: TRBJ1-4
cdr3_nt: TGTGCCAGCAGTTCCCCGAACAGGGCCCTTGAAAAACTGTTTTTT
cdr3_aa: CASSSPNRALEKLFF

clone_size: .
v_call: TRBV4-1
d_call: TRBD2
j_call: TRBJ2-3
cdr3_nt: TGCGCCAGCAGTCGACCTAGCGGGGGGGGAGCAGATACGCAGTATTTT
cdr3_aa: CASSRPSGGGADTQYF

clone_size: .
v_call: TRBV10-1
d_call: TRBD2
j_call: TRBJ2-2
cdr3_nt: TGCGCCAGCAGTGACCCGACTAGCAGGCCCGGGGAGCTGTTTTTT
cdr3_aa: CASSDPTSRPGELFF

clone_size: .
v_call: TRBV28
d_call: .
j_call: TRBJ2-3
cdr3_nt: TGTGCCAGCAGTTACCCGGGACAAAGCACAGATACGCAGTATTTT
cdr3_aa: CASSYPGQSTDTQYF

clone_size: few
v_call: TRBV7-6
d_call: TRBD1
j_call: TRBJ1-5
cdr3_nt: TGTGCCAGCAGCCCACAACAGGGGGGGAGCAATCAGCCCCAGCATTTT
cdr3_aa: CASSPQQGGSNQPQHF

clone_size: .
v_call: TRBV7-9
d_call: .
j_call: TRBJ1-5
cdr3_nt: TGTGCCAGCAGCCTGGACACCAATCAGCCCCAGCATTTT
cdr3_aa: CASSLDTNQPQHF

clone_size: .
v_call: TRBV27
d_call: TRBD1
j_call: TRBJ2-2
cdr3_nt: TGTGCCAGCAGTTCGATGCAGGACAGGAACACCCAGTCTGGCACCGGGGAGCTGTTTTTT
cdr3_aa: CASSSMQDRNTQSGTGELFF

clone_size: .
v_call: TRBV11-2
d_call: .
j_call: TRBJ2-2
cdr3_nt: TGTGCCAGCAGCACCGACAGGATGAACACCGGGGAGCTGTTTTTT
cdr3_aa: CASSTDRMNTGELFF

clone_size: .
v_call: TRBV29-1
d_call: TRBD2
j_call: TRBJ2-3
cdr3_nt: TGCAGCGTTCCTACTAGCGGGAGCACAGATACGCAGTATTTT
cdr3_aa: CSVPTSGSTDTQYF

clone_size: .
v_call: TRBV5-1
d_call: TRBD1
j_call: TRBJ1-2
cdr3_nt: TGCGCCAGCAGTTTGCTACAGGGGTCATATGGCTACACCTTC
cdr3_aa: CASSLLQGSYGYTF

clone_size: .
v_call: TRBV29-1
d_call: TRBD2
j_call: TRBJ2-1
cdr3_nt: TGCAGCGTCGAGGGACTAGCGGGGGGCCACCTAAACAATGAGCAGTTCTTC
cdr3_aa: CSVEGLAGGHLNNEQFF

clone_size: .
v_call: TRBV7-6
d_call: .
j_call: TRBJ1-3
cdr3_nt: TGTGCCAGCAGCCCCCGGAACAGGGCCTCTGGAAACACCATATATTTT
cdr3_aa: CASSPRNRASGNTIYF

clone_size: few
v_call: TRBV29-1
d_call: .
j_call: TRBJ2-3
cdr3_nt: TGCAGCGTTGCCTTTTATGGGGGCTCGTTTTCCACAGATACGCAGTATTTT
cdr3_aa: CSVAFYGGSFSTDTQYF

clone_size: .
v_call: TRBV19
d_call: TRBD1
j_call: TRBJ1-2
cdr3_nt: TGTGCCAGTAGGGCGGACAGGGTCGGAAGTGGCTACACCTTC
cdr3_aa: CASRADRVGSGYTF

clone_size: .
v_call: TRBV19
d_call: .
j_call: TRBJ1-1
cdr3_nt: TGTGCCAGTAGTCGCGAGGAAGGCACTGAAGCTTTCTTT
cdr3_aa: CASSREEGTEAFF

clone_size: .
v_call: TRBV6-4
d_call: TRBD1
j_call: TRBJ2-1
cdr3_nt: TGTGCCAGCAGTGCCGGGACAGGCTCCTACAATGAGCAGTTCTTC
cdr3_aa: CASSAGTGSYNEQFF

clone_size: .
v_call: TRBV5-8
d_call: .
j_call: TRBJ2-5
cdr3_nt: TGTGCCAGCAGCTCATGGGGGGACTCCCAAGAGACCCAGTACTTC
cdr3_aa: CASSSWGDSQETQYF

clone_size: .
v_call: TRBV5-1
d_call: .
j_call: TRBJ1-1
cdr3_nt: TGCGCCAGCAGCATGGCAGGGGACACTGAAGCTTTCTTT
cdr3_aa: CASSMAGDTEAFF

clone_size: .
v_call: TRBV7-8
d_call: TRBD1
j_call: TRBJ2-7
cdr3_nt: TGTGCCAGCAGCTCCGGGGACAGCTTCTACGAGCAGTACTTC
cdr3_aa: CASSSGDSFYEQYF

clone_size: .
v_call: TRBV3-1/TRBV3-2
d_call: TRBD1
j_call: TRBJ2-1
cdr3_nt: TGTGCCAGCAGCCTCAGGGGGCGTAACAATGAGCAGTTCTTC
cdr3_aa: CASSLRGRNNEQFF

clone_size: .
v_call: TRBV6-1
d_call: TRBD1
j_call: TRBJ2-7
cdr3_nt: TGTGCCAGCAGTGAGGACAGGGACAACGAGCAGTACTTC
cdr3_aa: CASSEDRDNEQYF